These 27 T cell receptor beta chains were all obtained from the same sample, sequenced in a study of cytomegalovirus exposure and HLA in healthy donors (TCRdb year 2017). Library method: the immunoSEQ multiplex PCR assay. A mixture of 60 forward primers for TCR Vbeta segments and 13 reverse primers for TCR Jbeta segments was used in the multiplex PCR. TCRdb re-hosts the immuneACCESS table, in-frame sequences only. Its copies lack some clones; in the studies checked, an unresolved V gene accounts for under half of them, and the cause for the rest is not known. The sample has about 190,000 clones on record, 84% of them singletons. The ten most abundant clones make up about 0.24% of the sample. The source material was PBMCs. These receptors were obtained from a boy aged 5-17 years in good health and CMV-seronegative.

The rearrangement joins TRBV5-1 to TRBJ1-5; TRBD1 might be the D (5 bases). The ends were cut back, 4 bases at V and 3 bases at J, with 11 bases in the middle. The CDR3 loop spans 14 amino acids. Germline CDR1 SGHRS, CDR2 YFSETQ. The CDR3 DNA is TGCGCCAGCAGCCCAGGGTTCGACAATCAGCCCCAGCATTTT. This encodes CASSPGFDNQPQHF.

The rearrangement joins TRBV25-1 to TRBJ2-1; the match to TRBD1 covers 8 bases. CDR3 size: 15 residues. V lost 4 bases, J lost 5 bases, and 7 bases stayed unmatched. Germline V lookup: CDR1 MGHDK, CDR2 SYGVNS. CDR3 sequence reads: CASSALDRVNNEQFF. Written as DNA, the CDR3 is TGTGCCAGCAGTGCTTTGGACAGGGTCAACAATGAGCAGTTCTTC.

CDR3 sequence (DNA): TGCGCCAGCAGCGGGGGACAGGGGGCGGATGAGACCCAGTACTTC. It yields the protein CASSGGQGADETQYF. The chain employs TRBV10-2 and TRBJ2-5; 12 bases fit TRBD1. Germline V gives CDR1 WSHSY, CDR2 SAAADI. The CDR3 is 15 amino acids. J was trimmed by 5 bases and V by 6 bases; bases with no gene match: 7.

This chain joins TRBV6-1 and TRBJ2-7; a possible D gene is TRBD1 (6 bases). The length of the CDR3 is 18 residues. Germline V gene data show CDR1 as MNHNS and CDR2 as SASEGT. Trimming took off 3 bases at V and 3 bases at J, with 24 bases between the two ends. The CDR3 nucleotides read TGTGCCAGCAGTGAGGGACAAGGCCAAGTTATGGGGCTCTACGAGCAGTACTTC. This encodes CASSEGQGQVMGLYEQYF.

J is TRBJ1-2 and V is TRBV27, with a possible D match to TRBD1 (5 bases). Trimming shortened V by 2 bases and J by 4 bases, and 8 bases separated the two germline ends. CDR3 length: 13 amino acids. CDR1 is MNHEY, CDR2 SMNVEV, per germline (reference sequence). In DNA, the CDR3 is TGTGCCAGCAGTTTAGACGGGGGCTATGGCTACACCTTC. Protein sequence: CASSLDGGYGYTF.

The rearrangement links TRBV21-1 to TRBJ2-3; TRBD2 is the table's D call, not checked against the DNA. TRBV21-1 is a listed pseudogene. This CDR3 has 16 amino acids. Here the CDR3 DNA reads TGTGCCAGCAGCCCGCGGGGTGAATGGAGCACAGATACGCAGTATTTT. It codes for CASSPRGEWSTDTQYF.

The J gene is TRBJ1-6, the V gene TRBV5-5; D possibly corresponds to TRBD1 (6 bases). Germline V lookup: CDR1 SGHKS, CDR2 YYEKEE (reference sequence). Trimming cost V 1 base and J 1 base, with 18 bases left between them. The CDR3 loop spans 19 amino acids. CDR3 protein: CASSLIPGERKSYNSPLHF. The CDR3 region has the DNA TGTGCCAGCAGCTTGATACCAGGGGAGCGGAAGTCCTATAATTCACCCCTCCACTTT.

The CDR3 here is CASSLGDLPGGRETQYF. CDR3 nucleotides: TGTGCCAGCAGCTTGGGCGACCTTCCGGGAGGAAGAGAGACCCAGTACTTC. The rearrangement links TRBV5-4 to TRBJ2-5, with 7 nucleotides matching TRBD2. The CDR3 runs to 17 residues. V shed 0 bases, J shed 4 bases, and the junction held 12 bases outside the gene matches. Looked up from germline, CDR1 is SGHNT and CDR2 is YYREEE (reference sequence).

This rearrangement joins TRBV6-1 to TRBJ2-5; D possibly corresponds to TRBD1 (6 bases). The CDR3 loop spans 13 amino acids. CDR1 and CDR2 (germline): MNHNS, SASEGT. Trimming took off 6 bases at V and 5 bases at J, with 13 bases between the two ends. The CDR3 DNA is TGTGCCAGCAGATCACACGACAGGGAGACCCAGTACTTC. Its translation: CASRSHDRETQYF.

This chain uses TRBV9 with TRBJ2-5; weak D call: TRBD2 (5 bases). From germline, CDR1 is SGDLS and CDR2 YYNGEE. There are 15 residues in the CDR3. V lost 3 bases, J lost 4 bases, and 16 bases lay in between. The CDR3 DNA is TGTGCCAGCAGCGGAGCCGGGAATTTAAGAGAGACCCAGTACTTC. Amino acid sequence: CASSGAGNLRETQYF.

V is TRBV28 and J is TRBJ1-2; perhaps TRBD1 as D (5 bases). The ends were cut back, 3 bases at V and 2 bases at J, with 10 bases in the middle. CDR3 length: 14 amino acids. Germline V gene lookup returns CDR1 MDHEN and CDR2 SYDVKM. The CDR3 reads CASSLWGSNYGYTF. CDR3 nucleotides: TGTGCCAGCAGTTTGTGGGGCAGCAACTATGGCTACACCTTC.

The chain employs TRBV7-9 and TRBJ2-1; no reliable D call. The CDR3 has 16 residues. The V end was cut by 4 bases, the J end by 0 bases, with 13 bases between. CDR1 and CDR2 (germline): SEHNR, FQNEAQ (reference sequence). For the CDR3, the DNA is TGTGCCAGCAGCTCTCGGAATGGCGGCTCCTACAATGAGCAGTTCTTC. As protein: CASSSRNGGSYNEQFF. The variable domain in full, with the rest retrieved from reference TRBV7-9 and TRBJ2-1, is DTGVSQNPRHKITKRGQNVTFRCDPISEHNRLYWYRQTLGQGPEFLTYFQNEAQLEKSRLLSDRFSAERPKGSFSTLEIQRTEQGDSAMYLCASSSRNGGSYNEQFFGPGTRLTVL.

This clone was observed a handful of times. The V and J genes are TRBV7-9 and TRBJ1-3; D might be TRBD1 (5 bases). The CDR3 loop spans 16 amino acids. Germline V CDR1 and CDR2: SEHNR, FQNEAQ (reference sequence). V was clipped by 1 base and J by 4 bases, with 14 bases between them. The CDR3 reads CASSLGARVDGNTIYF. CDR3 sequence (DNA): TGTGCCAGCAGCTTAGGGGCCAGGGTAGACGGAAACACCATATATTTT.

The gene calls are TRBV2 and TRBJ2-5; TRBD1 matches at 10 bases. CDR3 length: 13 amino acids. The trim removed 6 bases at V and 11 bases at J, leaving 9 bases unmatched. Germline CDR1 is SNHLY and CDR2 is FYNNEI. In nucleotides, the CDR3 is TGTGCCAGCAGAGGGACAGGGGAAGGGGAGCAGTACTTC. Protein product: CASRGTGEGEQYF.

The V gene is TRBV6-1, the J gene TRBJ1-5, with no clear D. Germline V CDR1 and CDR2: MNHNS, SASEGT. CDR3 length equals 16 residues. Trimming shortened V by 4 bases and J by 6 bases, and 19 bases separated the two germline ends. For the CDR3, the DNA is TGTGCCAGCAGTGCGTTAAGCGGGGAGGTGGGTCAGCCCCAGCATTTT. This encodes CASSALSGEVGQPQHF.

The chain carries TRBV19 and TRBJ2-7, with 7 nucleotides matching TRBD1. Germline-derived CDR1 and CDR2 are LNHDA and SQIVND (reference sequence). The CDR3 loop spans 16 amino acids. With V trimmed by 6 bases and J by 2 bases, 13 bases remained unmatched. The DNA for the CDR3 is TGTGCCAGTAGCCGGGACAGCGTTAGTTCTCCCTACGAGCAGTACTTC. Its protein product is CASSRDSVSSPYEQYF.

In this sample, this clone turned up once. The chain combines TRBV11-2 with TRBJ1-3; unclear D gene. The CDR3 is 14 residues long. From germline, CDR1 is SGHAT and CDR2 FQNNGV. The V end was cut by 5 bases, the J end by 0 bases, with 8 bases between. The CDR3 is CASSPRDSGNTIYF. The CDR3 coding sequence is TGTGCCAGCAGCCCCCGCGACTCTGGAAACACCATATATTTT. The full variable domain, its missing parts supplied by reference TRBV11-2 and TRBJ1-3, is EAGVAQSPRYKIIEKRQSVAFWCNPISGHATLYWYQQILGQGPKLLIQFQNNGVVDDSQLPKDRFSAERLKGVDSTLKIQPAKLEDSAVYLCASSPRDSGNTIYFGEGSWLTVV.

The chain is built from TRBV7-8 and TRBJ1-1; D possibly corresponds to TRBD1 (5 bases). The V and J ends lost 5 bases and 9 bases respectively, with 16 bases between them. CDR3 length equals 13 residues. The germline V gene encodes CDR1 SGHVS and CDR2 FQNEAQ. The CDR3 loop reads CASSPSVGDKAFF. CDR3 DNA: TGTGCCAGCAGCCCGTCTGTAGGGGATAAAGCTTTCTTT.

V usage is TRBV29-1 and J usage is TRBJ2-5; D is undetermined. Germline V lookup: CDR1 SQVTM, CDR2 ANQGSEA. With 0 bases removed from V and 2 bases from J, the gap between germline ends came to 7 bases. This CDR3 is built from 13 residues. The CDR3 DNA reads as TGCAGCGTTGAAGATTACATACAAGAGACCCAGTACTTC. Residues: CSVEDYIQETQYF.

J is TRBJ1-5 and V is TRBV28; D ambiguous. The CDR3 loop spans 13 amino acids. The germline CDR1 and CDR2 sequences are MDHEN and SYDVKM. Trimming took off 5 bases at V and 6 bases at J, with 11 bases between the two ends. This chain's CDR3 is CASSLGSIQPQHF. As DNA, the CDR3 is TGTGCCAGCAGTCTTGGGAGTATTCAGCCCCAGCATTTT.

V and J are TRBV28 and TRBJ1-5; D perhaps matches TRBD1 (6 bases). Germline assignment: CDR1 MDHEN and CDR2 SYDVKM. V was trimmed by 5 bases and J by 6 bases, leaving 17 bases between them. The CDR3 sequence is 15 residues long. The chain's CDR3 is CASSKGERLGQPQHF. Here the CDR3 DNA reads TGTGCCAGCAGTAAGGGGGAGAGGTTAGGTCAGCCCCAGCATTTT.

This clone appeared once. CDR3 sequence: CASSLAGEWDEQYF. CDR3 in DNA: TGTGCCAGCAGTTTAGCAGGGGAGTGGGACGAGCAGTACTTC. The chain recombines TRBV27 with TRBJ2-7; the D gene is possibly TRBD1 (6 bases). CDR1 MNHEY and CDR2 SMNVEV come from the germline V gene (reference sequence). The CDR3 runs 14 residues. Trimming stripped 2 bases from V and 5 bases from J, with 13 bases between.

This clone has only a few counts. CDR3 sequence reads: CASTGRDRGTWEQYF. Here the CDR3 DNA reads TGTGCCAGCACCGGCCGGGACAGGGGTACTTGGGAGCAGTACTTC. The V gene is TRBV7-2, the J gene TRBJ2-7; TRBD1 agrees at 10 bases. Germline V lookup: CDR1 SGHTA, CDR2 FQGNSA. The CDR3 extends over 15 amino acids. Trimming took 7 bases from V and 7 from J; bases not matched to a gene: 13.

The rearrangement uses TRBV7-9 and TRBJ1-2, with 7 bases matching TRBD1. Trimming at V came to 5 bases and at J to 6 bases, leaving 6 bases not matched to a gene. The CDR3 runs 13 residues. Germline CDR1 is SEHNR and CDR2 is FQNEAQ (reference sequence). The CDR3 loop is CASSPTTGHGYTF. As DNA, the CDR3 is TGTGCCAGCAGCCCAACGACAGGGCATGGCTACACCTTC.

This chain joins TRBV15 and TRBJ2-7; maybe TRBD1 (5 bases). The germline V gene encodes CDR1 LNHNV and CDR2 YYDKDF (reference sequence). The CDR3 spans 16 residues. Trimming took 3 bases from V and 2 from J, leaving 17 bases between them. For the CDR3, the DNA is TGTGCCACCAGCAGTCCCCCTGGGGCACGTGCCTACGAGCAGTACTTC. Protein: CATSSPPGARAYEQYF. The variable domain in full, with the rest retrieved from reference TRBV15 and TRBJ2-7, is DAMVIQNPRYQVTQFGKPVTLSCSQTLNHNVMYWYQQKSSQAPKLLFHYYDKDFNNEADTPDNFQSRRPNTSFCFLDIRSPGLGDTAMYLCATSSPPGARAYEQYFGPGTRLTVT.

The chain recombines TRBV10-3 with TRBJ2-7; 11 bases fit TRBD2. Germline CDR1 reads ENHRY; CDR2 reads SYGVKD. Trimming at V came to 5 bases and at J to 3 bases, leaving 3 bases not matched to a gene. This CDR3 region has 14 residues. The DNA of the CDR3 is TGTGCCATCAGTCCGACTAGCGGGAACTACGAGCAGTACTTC. Protein: CAISPTSGNYEQYF.

This clone came up once. The chain links TRBV2 to TRBJ2-7; D is unresolved. The CDR3 is 12 amino acids. The germline CDR1 and CDR2 sequences are SNHLY and FYNNEI. Trimming cost V 10 bases and J 3 bases, with 13 bases left between them. The CDR3 nucleotides are TGTGCCACGTGGTCTACTGTCTACGAGCAGTACTTC. Translating it yields CATWSTVYEQYF.